The clone carrying this TCR beta chain was seen at least ten times. What it binds is unknown. The data were obtained in a study of type 1 regulatory T cells. Study details: This in vitro CD4 product, T-allo10, is enriched for Tr1 cells and alloantigen-specific.

Using its own MiXCR run on the reads, TCRdb lists one record per CDR3 protein. The table has approximately 42,000 distinct CDR3 sequences, 12% seen once. Study results and caveats: Tr1 cells had a more restricted TCR repertoire than non-Tr1 cells.

Trimming took off 0 bases at V and 3 bases at J, with 12 bases between the two ends. The CDR3 is 15 residues long. Germline V gene sequence: CDR1 SGHRS, CDR2 YFSETQ. Sequencing input: cultured non-Tr1 T cells, either the whole culture or a sorted T cell fraction (not recorded which). The clonotype was recovered from a human donor in good health. The chain is built from TRBV5-1 and TRBJ1-1; no firm D call. In nucleotides, the CDR3 is TGCGCCAGCAGCTTGGGACAACTTAGTTACACTGAAGCTTTCTTT. The encoded protein is CASSLGQLSYTEAFF.